Detailed here is one T cell receptor (beta chain). The specificity of this receptor is unknown. No per-base quality is available; no much larger clone lies one base away. This sample is drawn from a study of blood T cell repertoires in COVID-19 (dated by TCRdb to the early 2020s). Regarding the complete study: Samples from collaborators originated in the United States, Italy and Spain and spanned both the acute and convalescent phases of COVID-19. A de-identified subject ID, COVID-19 status, age in years and sex were almost always included in the sample metadata. Deeply sampled blood TCRbeta repertoires from subjects exposed to, actively infected with, or recovered from COVID-19 were included in the dataset. HLA class I and class II types, where available, came from metadata supplied by the sample provider rather than from assay-based typing. The samples were drawn from the first 160 participants of the ongoing ImmuneRACE study and from 1,254 subjects provided by 6 global collaborators. The material from the prospective study consisted of cDNA or gDNA derived from T cells, B-cell-depleted T cells, or PBMCs. The repertoires were released in a freely available public database meant as a resource for research on the immune response to SARS-CoV-2. What the study reported, not specific to this receptor: The quantity of clinical and demographic metadata differed by source and by participant and was supplied without curation.

Reading the germline V gene gives CDR1 KGHDR and CDR2 SFDVKD. V is shortened by 4 bases, J by 5 bases, and the region joining them spans 17 bases. The CDR3 starts with the cysteine, ends with the phenylalanine, and has 16 residues. The sequence is cut down to CDR3 DNA, 48 bases in frame from base 1. One collaborating source in Seattle enrolled patients while the patients were actively infected and followed the patients over time throughout the course of disease. Collaborating institutions collected whole blood in K2EDTA tubes following their own protocols. For TCRbeta analysis, collaborator samples were shipped as frozen whole blood, as isolated PBMCs, or as DNA extracted from either sample type. TCRbeta CDR3 regions were amplified from genomic DNA using the immunoSEQ Assay, a bias-controlled multiplex PCR. Concerning the study's data processing: The number of nucleated cells in each sample was estimated from the amplification of reference gene primers within the assay. Sequence reads were collapsed and filtered to measure the absolute abundance of every unique TCRbeta CDR3 rearrangement. For each sample, productive Simpson clonality was calculated as the square root of Simpson's diversity index across productive rearrangements. This is the immuneACCESS table as TCRdb keeps it, with only in-frame sequences that have V and J called. A part of the clones is gone; compared with another copy, unresolved V genes explain less than half, and the rest is unexplained. The D gene and trimming were derived from the DNA, and the V and J assignments and clone size from that table. The sample table records 250,000 or so clones; about 91% of these occur just once. The leading ten clones occupy roughly 6% of the sample.

The sequenced sample was peripheral blood. Rearrangement joined TRBV24-1 to TRBJ2-1; perhaps TRBD2 is the D gene, with 6 bases matching. The TCR was taken from a woman under 40 with COVID-19, enrolled during active disease. The nucleotide sequence reads as follows: TGTGCCACCAGTGACCTAAGAGGGACTCAGAACAATGAGCAGTTCTTC. Translated, it reads CATSDLRGTQNNEQFF.